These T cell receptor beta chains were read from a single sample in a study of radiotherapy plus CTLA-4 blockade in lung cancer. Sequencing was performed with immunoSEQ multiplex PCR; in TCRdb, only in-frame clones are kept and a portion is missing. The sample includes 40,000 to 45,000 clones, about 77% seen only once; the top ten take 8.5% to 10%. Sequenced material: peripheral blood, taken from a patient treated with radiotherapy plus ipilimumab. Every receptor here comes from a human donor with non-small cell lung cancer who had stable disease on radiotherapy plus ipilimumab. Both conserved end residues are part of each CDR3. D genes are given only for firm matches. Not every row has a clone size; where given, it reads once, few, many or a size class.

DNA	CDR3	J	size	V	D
TGCGCCAGCAGTAAGGACAGCGAGGTTAATTTT	CASSKDSEVNF	TRBJ2-3	once	TRBV10-1	.
TGTGCCAGCTCACACACGGGACAGGCTGTTTTGTACGAGCAGTACTTC	CASSHTGQAVLYEQYF	TRBJ2-7	.	TRBV18	TRBD1
TGTGCCAGCAGAAGGGACTTCTCCTCCTACGAGCAGTACTTC	CASRRDFSSYEQYF	TRBJ2-7	.	TRBV27	.
TGTGCCAGCAGCTTGTGGGCGACTGAAGCTTTCTTT	CASSLWATEAFF	TRBJ1-1	.	TRBV5-4	.
TGTGCCAGCAGTTTAGACAGTTTGTCAGATACGCAGTATTTT	CASSLDSLSDTQYF	TRBJ2-3	.	TRBV5-4	.
TGTGCCAGCAGGGAAGGGGGCCGGGTTTCACCCCTCCACTTT	CASREGGRVSPLHF	TRBJ1-6	.	TRBV6-1	TRBD1
TGTGCCAGCACAGGGACAGGCGGGACTGAAGCTTTCTTT	CASTGTGGTEAFF	TRBJ1-1	.	TRBV6-5	TRBD1
TGCGCCGCAACCGGGGGGAACCAAGAGACCCAGTACTTC	CAATGGNQETQYF	TRBJ2-5	.	TRBV10-2	TRBD2
TGTGCCAGCAGCTTACCTCCGGGACTAGCGGGGGGGCGAGATACGCAGTATTTT	CASSLPPGLAGGRDTQYF	TRBJ2-3	.	TRBV13	TRBD2
TGTGCCACCAGCAGAATACTCCGGGACAGGGGGCCTAACTTC	CATSRILRDRGPNF	TRBJ1-2	.	TRBV15	TRBD1
TGTGCCAGCAGCCCTCAGACCGGTAGGGGGTCACCCCTCCACTTT	CASSPQTGRGSPLHF	TRBJ1-6	.	TRBV7-2	.
TGTGCCAGCAGCCAAACAGGGACTACCGGGGAGCAGTTCTTC	CASSQTGTTGEQFF	TRBJ2-1	many	TRBV14	.
TGTGCCAGCTCACCACTGAGGGTTAGCTATGGCTACACCTTC	CASSPLRVSYGYTF	TRBJ1-2	once	TRBV18	.
TGTGCCAGCAGCCTCGGGACTAGCAAATCGACCTACGAGCAGTACTTC	CASSLGTSKSTYEQYF	TRBJ2-7	once	TRBV5-4	TRBD2
TGTGCCAGCAAGGGAGACTACGAGCAGTACTTC	CASKGDYEQYF	TRBJ2-7	.	TRBV2	.
TGTGCCAGCACCCTAGCGCCCACCGCGGGAGATACGCAGTATTTT	CASTLAPTAGDTQYF	TRBJ2-3	few	TRBV5-4	.
TGTGCCAGCAAAGGACAGGGGGCTTCTAATTCACCCCTCCACTTT	CASKGQGASNSPLHF	TRBJ1-6	.	TRBV6-1	TRBD1
TGCGCCAGCAGCTTGGCGGTGGGGGGGACCACAGATACGCAGTATTTT	CASSLAVGGTTDTQYF	TRBJ2-3	.	TRBV5-1	TRBD2
TGTGCCAGCAGCTTGCAGGGCTACTCCTACAATGAGCAGTTCTTC	CASSLQGYSYNEQFF	TRBJ2-1	.	TRBV5-4	.
TGTGCCAGCAGCCCCCGGGTCCCAAACTTTTACGAGCAGTACTTC	CASSPRVPNFYEQYF	TRBJ2-7	.	TRBV5-5	.
TGTGCCAGCTCACCCTCCGGGACAGGGGGTATCACCGGGGAGCTGTTTTTT	CASSPSGTGGITGELFF	TRBJ2-2	.	TRBV18	TRBD1
TGTGCCAGCAGCCCCGGGACTGAATTGAATGAGCAGTTCTTC	CASSPGTELNEQFF	TRBJ2-1	.	TRBV9	.
TGTGCCAGCAGCGGGCGTCTAGCGGGGGCTATCTCTGGGGCCAACGTCCTGACTTTC	CASSGRLAGAISGANVLTF	TRBJ2-6	.	TRBV13	TRBD2
TGTGCCAGCTCATCGCTGCAGGGCTCCTACGAGCAGTACTTC	CASSSLQGSYEQYF	TRBJ2-7	.	TRBV18	.
TGTGCCAGTAGCTTCGAACCCGGAGTCAACTACGAGCAGTACTTC	CASSFEPGVNYEQYF	TRBJ2-7	.	TRBV19	.
TGTGCCAGCGAGCCCCATGGGACAGCTGAAGCTTTCTTT	CASEPHGTAEAFF	TRBJ1-1	.	TRBV6-5	TRBD1
TGTGCCAGCAGTGAAGGGAGGCAGCCCCAGCATTTT	CASSEGRQPQHF	TRBJ1-5	.	TRBV2	.
TGTGCCAGCAGTTTACAGGGACTAGCGGTGGGTGAGCAGTTCTTC	CASSLQGLAVGEQFF	TRBJ2-1	.	TRBV6-6	TRBD2
TGTGCCAGCAGCCCTCAGGGGCTTCCCGGGACAGATACGCAGTATTTT	CASSPQGLPGTDTQYF	TRBJ2-3	.	TRBV5-8	.
TGTGCCAGCAGCCATGAGGGCAGGAACACTGAAGCTTTCTTT	CASSHEGRNTEAFF	TRBJ1-1	.	TRBV7-8	.
TGTGCCAGCAGCTTAGCGAGCACCGGGGAGCTGTTTTTT	CASSLASTGELFF	TRBJ2-2	once	TRBV7-7	.
TGTGCCAGCAGCATACAGGGGGCTCTGAGGACAGATACGCAGTATTTT	CASSIQGALRTDTQYF	TRBJ2-3	.	TRBV9	TRBD1
TGTGCCAGCAGTTACGGGGGGACTGAAGCTTTCTTT	CASSYGGTEAFF	TRBJ1-1	.	TRBV6-5	.
TGTGCCAGCAGCCACCCGGGATTCAAAGAGACCCAGTACTTC	CASSHPGFKETQYF	TRBJ2-5	few	TRBV5-4	.
TGTGCCAGCTCACCCGTAGCGGGGGGCCCCTACGAGCAGTACTTC	CASSPVAGGPYEQYF	TRBJ2-7	.	TRBV18	TRBD2
TGTGCCTGGAGTGACCCTGGGACAGCCTTTAACTATGGCTACACCTTC	CAWSDPGTAFNYGYTF	TRBJ1-2	.	TRBV30	TRBD1
TGCAGCGTGGACGATAGGAGGGCTGTCCATGAGCAGTTCTTC	CSVDDRRAVHEQFF	TRBJ2-1	.	TRBV29-1	.
TGCGCCAGCAGTGAACCGGGACTAGCGAGTGCAGATACGCAGTATTTT	CASSEPGLASADTQYF	TRBJ2-3	.	TRBV10-1	TRBD2
TGCGCCAGCAGCTCCTGGGACAGGGCAGATACGCAGTATTTT	CASSSWDRADTQYF	TRBJ2-3	few	TRBV5-1	TRBD1
TGTGCCAGCAGCTTAGGTGTAGGGGACAGGGAAGTCGCTAACTATGGCTACACCTTC	CASSLGVGDREVANYGYTF	TRBJ1-2	.	TRBV7-3	TRBD1
TGTGCCAGTAGTTTCCGACAGGGGAACCGGCAGAACACTGAAGCTTTCTTT	CASSFRQGNRQNTEAFF	TRBJ1-1	.	TRBV19	TRBD1
TGTGCCAGCAGCTTTTCCAGCGGGGTCTCTGGGGCCAACGTCCTGACTTTC	CASSFSSGVSGANVLTF	TRBJ2-6	.	TRBV7-9	TRBD2
TGTGCCAGCAGCCAGACGGGGGTGGGCACAGATACGCAGTATTTT	CASSQTGVGTDTQYF	TRBJ2-3	.	TRBV7-3	.
TGTGCCAGCAGCTTAATCGGGTCACAGAACACCGGGGAGCTGTTTTTT	CASSLIGSQNTGELFF	TRBJ2-2	.	TRBV11-2	.
TGTGCCAGCAGCCCGCTTCCTGGCCTAGCGGGGGGGCATGAGCAGTACTTC	CASSPLPGLAGGHEQYF	TRBJ2-7	.	TRBV11-3	TRBD2
TGTGCCAGCAGCTTGGTACAGCCTAATAATTCACCCCTCCACTTT	CASSLVQPNNSPLHF	TRBJ1-6	.	TRBV5-4	.
TGCGCCAGCAGTTATGGGGGGAGCACCGGGGAGCTGTTTTTT	CASSYGGSTGELFF	TRBJ2-2	many	TRBV5-1	.
TGTGCCAGCAGCTCTGGACAGGCCCTGGCAAACACTGAAGCTTTCTTT	CASSSGQALANTEAFF	TRBJ1-1	.	TRBV7-9	TRBD1
TGTGCCAGCAGTGCCCCGACTGGCGATCAGCCCCAGCATTTT	CASSAPTGDQPQHF	TRBJ1-5	few	TRBV6-1	.
TGTGCCAGCAGCCCTCAGAAAAACTATGGCTACACCTTC	CASSPQKNYGYTF	TRBJ1-2	.	TRBV9	.
TGCGCCAGCAGCCAAGCCCCACCGGGACAGGGAGGGCATGAGCAGTTCTTC	CASSQAPPGQGGHEQFF	TRBJ2-1	few	TRBV4-3	TRBD1
TGTGCCAGCAGCTTAGCTGAGGGAAGCTATGGCTACACCTTC	CASSLAEGSYGYTF	TRBJ1-2	few	TRBV7-9	.